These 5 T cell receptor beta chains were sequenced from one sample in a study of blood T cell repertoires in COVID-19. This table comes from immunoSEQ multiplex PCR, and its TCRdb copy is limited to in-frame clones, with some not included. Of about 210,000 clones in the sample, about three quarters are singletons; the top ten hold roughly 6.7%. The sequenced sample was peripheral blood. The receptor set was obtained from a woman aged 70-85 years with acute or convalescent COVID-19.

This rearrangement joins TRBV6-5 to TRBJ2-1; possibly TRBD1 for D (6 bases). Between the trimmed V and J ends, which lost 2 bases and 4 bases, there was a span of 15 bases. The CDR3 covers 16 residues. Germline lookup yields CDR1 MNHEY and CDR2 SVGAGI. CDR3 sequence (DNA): TGTGCCAGCAGTTACACAGGGAGCAATCTGTACAATGAGCAGTTCTTC. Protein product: CASSYTGSNLYNEQFF.

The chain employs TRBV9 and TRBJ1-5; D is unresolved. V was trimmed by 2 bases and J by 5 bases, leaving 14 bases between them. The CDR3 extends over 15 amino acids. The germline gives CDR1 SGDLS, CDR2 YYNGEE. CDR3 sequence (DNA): TGTGCCAGCAGCGTGCACGACGGAGGCCATCAGCCCCAGCATTTT. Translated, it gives CASSVHDGGHQPQHF.

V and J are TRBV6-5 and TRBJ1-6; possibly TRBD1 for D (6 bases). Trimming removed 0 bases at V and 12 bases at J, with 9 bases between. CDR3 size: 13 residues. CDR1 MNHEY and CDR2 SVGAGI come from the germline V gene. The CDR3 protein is CASSYSGQLPLHF. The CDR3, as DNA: TGTGCCAGCAGTTACTCCGGACAGTTACCCCTCCACTTT.

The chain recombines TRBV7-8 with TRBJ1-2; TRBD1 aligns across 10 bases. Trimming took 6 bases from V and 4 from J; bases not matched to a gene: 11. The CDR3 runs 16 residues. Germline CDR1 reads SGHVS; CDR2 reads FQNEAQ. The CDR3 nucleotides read TGTGCCAGCAGACCCGGGACAGGGGATCTCGGCTATGGCTACACCTTC. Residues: CASRPGTGDLGYGYTF.

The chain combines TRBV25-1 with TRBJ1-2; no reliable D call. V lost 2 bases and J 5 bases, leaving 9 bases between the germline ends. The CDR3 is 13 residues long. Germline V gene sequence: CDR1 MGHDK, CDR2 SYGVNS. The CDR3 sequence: CASSETDMYGYTF. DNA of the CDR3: TGTGCCAGCAGTGAAACAGATATGTATGGCTACACCTTC.